Following are 27 T cell receptor beta chains from one sample sequenced in a study of a mutant IDH1 vaccine in newly diagnosed glioma. Time point: week 23, last vaccination. All doses held 300 ug of mutant IDH1 20-mer peptide, with topical imiquimod. Their recognized antigens are unknown. Sequencing was performed with immunoSEQ multiplex PCR; in TCRdb, only in-frame clones are kept and a portion is missing. This table has around 39,000 clones, roughly 80% appearing once. The sequencing used PBMCs, collected from a glioma patient whose treatment included an IDH1 peptide vaccine. All receptors derive from a woman under 30 with glioma. Some clones in this sample may be carry-over from other donors' samples.

The chain has TRBV27 and TRBJ2-7; 9 positions agree with TRBD1. Germline CDR1 reads MNHEY; CDR2 reads SMNVEV (reference sequence). The V and J ends lost 6 bases and 4 bases, in that order; junction bases with no gene match: 13. The CDR3 runs to 16 residues. This CDR3 reads CASRGPYRGRGYEQYF. CDR3 DNA: TGTGCCAGCAGAGGACCTTACAGGGGGCGTGGATACGAGCAGTACTTC.

As to this clone: At one end, the junction sequence differs from germline, possibly due to a read error. The V and J genes are TRBV7-6 and TRBJ2-5; 12 nucleotides match TRBD2. Germline V CDR1 and CDR2: SGHVS, FNYEAQ. There are 14 residues in the CDR3. DNA for the CDR3: TGTGCCAGCAGCCTAGCGGGGGGGCAGGAGACCCAGTACTTC. It is translated as CASSLAGGQETQYF.

This clone showed up just a few times. The chain couples TRBV4-3 to TRBJ1-1, with unresolved D. V was trimmed by 1 base and J by 1 base, leaving 7 bases between them. Germline CDR1 is LGHNA and CDR2 is YSLEER. This CDR3 region has 14 residues. The CDR3 is CASSQGVGNTEAFF. The CDR3 nucleotides read TGCGCCAGCAGCCAAGGGGTAGGGAACACTGAAGCTTTCTTT.

The J gene is TRBJ1-1, the V gene TRBV28; a possible D gene is TRBD1 (5 bases). The V end was cut by 4 bases, the J end by 2 bases, with 14 bases between. Germline lookup yields CDR1 MDHEN and CDR2 SYDVKM. This CDR3 is built from 15 residues. This CDR3 reads CASSSLGTSNTEAFF. DNA for the CDR3: TGTGCCAGCAGTTCACTCGGGACGAGCAACACTGAAGCTTTCTTT.

In this sample, this clone turned up a few times. V and J are TRBV5-6 and TRBJ2-5; a weak D match, TRBD1 (6 bases). Germline V lookup: CDR1 SGHDT, CDR2 YYEEEE. Trimming took off 6 bases at V and 4 bases at J, with 19 bases between the two ends. The CDR3 length is 15 residues. CDR3 DNA: TGTGCCAGCACCTCCGACCAGGGGATTCGAGAGACCCAGTACTTC. This codes for CASTSDQGIRETQYF.

The chain has TRBV29-1 and TRBJ1-2; weak D call: TRBD1 (6 bases). The V gene lost 4 bases and the J gene lost 7 bases, with 13 bases spanning the gap. The CDR3 contains 12 residues. From germline, CDR1 is SQVTM and CDR2 ANQGSEA. The CDR3 DNA reads as TGCAGCGTTGCAGGGGCAGGAGGTGGCTACACCTTC. Translation: CSVAGAGGGYTF.

The chain joins TRBV5-6 to TRBJ1-2; no definite D call. V was cut by 2 bases and J by 5 bases, with 13 bases left in between. CDR1 SGHDT and CDR2 YYEEEE come from the germline V gene. CDR3 length: 14 residues. The chain's CDR3 is CASSFPKREYGYTF. The CDR3 DNA follows: TGTGCCAGCAGCTTCCCGAAGAGGGAGTATGGCTACACCTTC.

The V call is TRBV19, the J call TRBJ2-6; 8 bases agree with TRBD2. The J segment lost 2 bases and the V segment lost 8 bases, leaving 5 bases of the junction unmatched. This CDR3 is 15 amino acids long. Germline V gene data show CDR1 as LNHDA and CDR2 as SQIVND (reference sequence). DNA of the CDR3: TGTGCCAGTCGCCTCGGGGGGGCTGGGGCCAACGTCCTGACTTTC. Its translation is CASRLGGAGANVLTF.

This clone was observed a handful of times. The chain carries TRBV4-1 and TRBJ2-1, with TRBD2 identical over 11 bases. Germline values: CDR1 MGHRA, CDR2 YSYEKL. The CDR3 extends over 17 amino acids. Losses at the gene ends were 3 bases for V and 5 bases for J; bases not matched to a gene: 9. This chain's CDR3 is CASSQVKGLAEDNEQFF. CDR3 bases: TGCGCCAGCAGCCAGGTAAAGGGACTAGCGGAAGACAATGAGCAGTTCTTC.

The rearrangement uses TRBV14 and TRBJ2-3; D possibly matches TRBD1 or TRBD2 (5 bases each). The length of the CDR3 is 15 residues. Trimming shortened V by 4 bases and J by 7 bases, and 18 bases separated the two germline ends. Germline assignment: CDR1 SGHDN and CDR2 FVKESK. CDR3 protein: CASSPELRGVYTQYF. The DNA for the CDR3 is TGTGCCAGCAGCCCAGAGCTCAGAGGGGTTTATACGCAGTATTTT.

A few counts support this clone. The chain combines TRBV6-5 with TRBJ1-1; perhaps TRBD1 as D (6 bases). Germline V gene lookup returns CDR1 MNHEY and CDR2 SVGAGI. The CDR3 has 13 residues. V dropped 6 bases and J dropped 3 bases, with 11 bases sitting between them. The CDR3 protein is CASSLDSDTEAFF. The CDR3 nucleotides are TGTGCCAGCAGCCTGGACAGCGACACTGAAGCTTTCTTT.

The chain is built from TRBV10-2 and TRBJ2-7; possible D gene TRBD1, 5 bases. Trimming removed 10 bases at V and 2 bases at J, with 15 bases between. Looked up from germline, CDR1 is WSHSY and CDR2 is SAAADI. This CDR3 comprises 13 residues. In nucleotides, the CDR3 is TGCGCCATACAGGCCCTCCCCACCTACGAGCAGTACTTC. Its protein product is CAIQALPTYEQYF.

As regards this clone: An end of the junction differs from the germline gene, which may be a read error. J is TRBJ1-1 and V is TRBV6-5; the D gene is possibly TRBD1 (5 bases). Germline CDR1 is MNHEY and CDR2 is SVGAGI. The CDR3 length is 14 residues. The CDR3, as DNA: TGTGCCAGCAGTTACGGCGGGGGGAACTCTGAAGCTTTCTTT. This gives the protein CASSYGGGNSEAFF.

This chain connects TRBV19 to TRBJ1-2, with D unclear. The CDR3 is made up of 11 amino acids. CDR1 LNHDA and CDR2 SQIVND come from the germline V gene (reference sequence). Deletions cut 7 bases from V and 3 bases from J, with 6 bases between. The CDR3, as DNA: TGTGCCAGTAAGAGGGACTATGGCTACACCTTC. This gives the protein CASKRDYGYTF.

The rearrangement links TRBV5-4 to TRBJ2-1; D might be TRBD2 (6 bases). V was trimmed by 9 bases and J by 7 bases, leaving 14 bases between them. The germline CDR1 and CDR2 sequences are SGHNT and YYREEE (reference sequence). CDR3 length: 12 residues. For the CDR3, the DNA is TGTGCCACCTCGCGCCGGGGGAATGAGCAGTTCTTC. This codes for CATSRRGNEQFF.

The rearrangement links TRBV9 to TRBJ2-5, with D maybe TRBD1 (5 bases). The CDR3 spans 15 residues. The V and J ends lost 0 bases and 1 base respectively, with 10 bases between them. Germline CDR1 SGDLS, CDR2 YYNGEE. The CDR3 is CASSVGGALQETQYF. In DNA, the CDR3 is TGTGCCAGCAGCGTAGGTGGGGCCCTCCAAGAGACCCAGTACTTC.

V usage is TRBV6-5 and J usage is TRBJ1-1; D unresolved. V lost 0 bases to trimming and J lost 2 bases, with 7 bases between them. CDR1 MNHEY and CDR2 SVGAGI come from the germline V gene. The CDR3 consists of 14 residues. The CDR3 loop is CASSYSGLNTEAFF. The CDR3 DNA sequence: TGTGCCAGCAGTTACTCCGGGTTAAACACTGAAGCTTTCTTT.

The chain has TRBV14 and TRBJ1-4; 7 bases are a match to TRBD1. The germline gives CDR1 SGHDN, CDR2 FVKESK. The CDR3 runs to 20 residues. Trimming cost V 1 base and J 8 bases; bases outside gene matches: 22. The CDR3 nucleotides are TGTGCCAGCAGCCAAGGAAGGATGACAGGGACAAACCCTTGGAAGGAAAAACTGTTTTTT. Translating gives CASSQGRMTGTNPWKEKLFF.

The J gene is TRBJ2-6, the V gene TRBV29-1; D unclear. The CDR3 has 15 amino acids. Germline-derived CDR1 and CDR2 are SQVTM and ANQGSEA. V was pared by 1 base and J by 2 bases, with 9 bases between. The CDR3 nucleotides read TGCAGCGTTGAAGTTACAAGTACTGGGGCCAACGTCCTGACTTTC. Amino acid sequence: CSVEVTSTGANVLTF.

The chain links TRBV29-1 to TRBJ2-3; D ambiguous. The germline CDR1 and CDR2 sequences are SQVTM and ANQGSEA. The CDR3 extends over 12 amino acids. The V end was cut by 0 bases, the J end by 4 bases, with 5 bases between. Here the CDR3 DNA reads TGCAGCGTTGAAGATCGCCCAGATACGCAGTATTTT. Residues: CSVEDRPDTQYF.

The chain is built from TRBV5-4 and TRBJ2-7; D is possibly TRBD1 (6 bases). The CDR3 has 14 residues. Trimming pared 0 bases from V and 5 bases from J, leaving 12 bases between. Germline CDR1 reads SGHNT; CDR2 reads YYREEE (reference sequence). This chain's CDR3 is CASSLDRVRDEQYF. The DNA of the CDR3 is TGTGCCAGCAGCTTGGACAGGGTAAGGGACGAGCAGTACTTC. Filled out from reference TRBV5-4 and TRBJ2-7, the complete variable domain reads ETGVTQSPTHLIKTRGQQVTLRCSSQSGHNTVSWYQQALGQGPQFIFQYYREEENGRGNFPPRFSGLQFPNYSSELNVNALELDDSALYLCASSLDRVRDEQYFGPGTRLTVT.

The V and J genes are TRBV30 and TRBJ2-3, with a possible D match to TRBD2 (6 bases). V gave up 0 bases and J gave up 2 bases, with 15 bases separating them. This CDR3 is built from 16 residues. Germline lookup yields CDR1 GTSNPN and CDR2 SVGIG (reference sequence). CDR3 residues: CAWSVPGSGVTDTQYF. The CDR3, as DNA: TGTGCCTGGAGTGTGCCCGGGAGCGGAGTCACAGATACGCAGTATTTT.

This CDR3 is CASSPPREGGYTF. In nucleotides, the CDR3 is TGTGCCAGCAGTCCCCCCAGGGAAGGGGGCTACACCTTC. This chain uses TRBV6-4 with TRBJ1-2, with D possibly TRBD1 on 5 matching bases. The CDR3 has 13 residues. Trimming took 5 bases from V and 8 from J, leaving 15 bases between them. Germline V gene sequence: CDR1 MRHNA, CDR2 SNTAGT.

CDR3 sequence (DNA): TGTGCCAGCAGCCTTCAGGGGAGTCTTCCTAATGAAAAACTGTTTTTT. Its translation is CASSLQGSLPNEKLFF. The rearrangement links TRBV7-2 to TRBJ1-4, with D maybe TRBD1 (6 bases). The CDR3 contains 16 residues. Germline V gene sequence: CDR1 SGHTA, CDR2 FQGNSA. Between the trimmed V and J ends, which lost 5 bases and 3 bases, there was a span of 16 bases.

The chain uses TRBV6-1 and TRBJ1-6; D ambiguous. V gave up 1 base and J gave up 3 bases, with 7 bases separating them. The germline CDR1 and CDR2 sequences are MNHNS and SASEGT. The CDR3 runs 15 residues. The DNA for the CDR3 is TGTGCCAGCAGTGAAGGGACCTTCTATAATTCACCCCTCCACTTT. It yields the protein CASSEGTFYNSPLHF.

The chain uses TRBV6-1 and TRBJ1-2, with 9 bases identical to TRBD1. V trimming: 6 bases; J trimming: 4 bases; junction bases outside the gene matches: 3. The CDR3 length is 13 residues. CDR1 and CDR2 (germline): MNHNS, SASEGT. The DNA for the CDR3 is TGTGCCAGCAGGGGGACAGGGAGCTATGGCTACACCTTC. Its protein is CASRGTGSYGYTF.

The CDR3 bases are TGTGCCAGCAGCCCCCGAGACAGGACGGGTGAAAAACTGTTTTTT. It yields the protein CASSPRDRTGEKLFF. This sequence joins TRBV9 and TRBJ1-4; D may be TRBD1 (6 bases). Germline V gene sequence: CDR1 SGDLS, CDR2 YYNGEE. V was pared by 4 bases and J by 7 bases, with 17 bases between. This CDR3 region has 15 residues.